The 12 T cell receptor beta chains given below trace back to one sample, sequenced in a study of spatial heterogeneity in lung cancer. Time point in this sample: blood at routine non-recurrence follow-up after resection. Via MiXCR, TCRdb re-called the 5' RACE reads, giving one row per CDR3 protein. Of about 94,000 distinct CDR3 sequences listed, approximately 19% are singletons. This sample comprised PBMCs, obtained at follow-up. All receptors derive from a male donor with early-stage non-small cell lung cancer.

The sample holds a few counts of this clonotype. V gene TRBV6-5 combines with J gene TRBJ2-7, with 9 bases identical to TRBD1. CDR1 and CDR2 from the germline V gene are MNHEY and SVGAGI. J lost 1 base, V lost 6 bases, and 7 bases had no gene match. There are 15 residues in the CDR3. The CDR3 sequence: CASRSGTGTSYEQYF. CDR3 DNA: TGTGCCAGCAGGTCCGGGACAGGGACATCCTACGAGCAGTACTTC.

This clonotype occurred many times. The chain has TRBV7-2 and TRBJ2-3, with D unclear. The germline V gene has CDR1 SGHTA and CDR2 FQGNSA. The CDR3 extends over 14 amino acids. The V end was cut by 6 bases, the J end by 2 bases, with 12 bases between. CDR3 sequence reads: CASSPGPTTDTQYF. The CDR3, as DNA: TGTGCCAGCAGTCCTGGACCTACCACAGATACGCAGTATTTT.

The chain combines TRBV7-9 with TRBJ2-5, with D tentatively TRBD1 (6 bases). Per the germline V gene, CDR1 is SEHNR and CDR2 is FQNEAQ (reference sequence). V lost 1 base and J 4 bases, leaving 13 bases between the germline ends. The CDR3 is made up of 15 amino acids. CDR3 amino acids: CASSLGGPVGETQYF. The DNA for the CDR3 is TGTGCCAGCAGCTTAGGGGGGCCCGTTGGAGAGACCCAGTACTTC.

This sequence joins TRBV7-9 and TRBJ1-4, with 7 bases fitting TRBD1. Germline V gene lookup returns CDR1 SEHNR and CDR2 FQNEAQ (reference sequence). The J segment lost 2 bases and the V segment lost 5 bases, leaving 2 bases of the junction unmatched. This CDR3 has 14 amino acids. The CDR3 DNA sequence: TGTGCCAGCAGCCCGGGACAGACTAATGAAAAACTGTTTTTT. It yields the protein CASSPGQTNEKLFF.

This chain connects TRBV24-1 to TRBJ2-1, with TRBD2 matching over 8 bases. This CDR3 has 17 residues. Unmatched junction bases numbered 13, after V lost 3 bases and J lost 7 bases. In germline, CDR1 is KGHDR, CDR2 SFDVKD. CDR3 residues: CATSDPAQVAGRNEQFF. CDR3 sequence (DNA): TGTGCCACCAGTGATCCTGCTCAAGTAGCGGGAAGGAATGAGCAGTTCTTC.

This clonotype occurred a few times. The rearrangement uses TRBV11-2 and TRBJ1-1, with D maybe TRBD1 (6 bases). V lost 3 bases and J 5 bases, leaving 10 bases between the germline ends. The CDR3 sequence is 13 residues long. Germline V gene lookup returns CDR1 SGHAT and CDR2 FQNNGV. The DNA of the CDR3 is TGTGCCAGCAGCTTGGGTAGGGGGACTGAAGCTTTCTTT. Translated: CASSLGRGTEAFF.

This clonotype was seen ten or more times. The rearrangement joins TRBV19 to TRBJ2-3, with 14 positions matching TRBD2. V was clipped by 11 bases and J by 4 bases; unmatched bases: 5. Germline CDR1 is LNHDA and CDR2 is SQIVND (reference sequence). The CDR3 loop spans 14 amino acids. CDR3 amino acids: CASGTSGSSDTQYF. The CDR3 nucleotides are TGTGCCTCAGGGACTAGCGGGAGTTCAGATACGCAGTATTTT.

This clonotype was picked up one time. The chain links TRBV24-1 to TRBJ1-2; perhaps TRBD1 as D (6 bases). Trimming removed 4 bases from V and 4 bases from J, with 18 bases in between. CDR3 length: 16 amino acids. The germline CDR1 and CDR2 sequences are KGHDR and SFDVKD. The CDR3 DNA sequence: TGTGCCACCAGTGACCTTAACAAAGAACAGGGCTATGGCTACACCTTC. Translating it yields CATSDLNKEQGYGYTF.

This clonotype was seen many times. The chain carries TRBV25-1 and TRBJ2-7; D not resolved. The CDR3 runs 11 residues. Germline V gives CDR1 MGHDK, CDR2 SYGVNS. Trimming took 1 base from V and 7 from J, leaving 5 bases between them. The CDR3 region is CASSEFGEQYF. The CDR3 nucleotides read TGTGCCAGCAGTGAATTCGGGGAGCAGTACTTC.

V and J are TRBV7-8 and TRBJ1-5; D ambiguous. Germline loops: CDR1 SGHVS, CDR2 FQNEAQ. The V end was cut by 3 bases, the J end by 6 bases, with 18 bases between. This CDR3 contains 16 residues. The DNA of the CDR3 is TGTGCCAGCAGCTTTCTAAGGTGGACGGAGGGTCAGCCCCAGCATTTT. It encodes CASSFLRWTEGQPQHF.

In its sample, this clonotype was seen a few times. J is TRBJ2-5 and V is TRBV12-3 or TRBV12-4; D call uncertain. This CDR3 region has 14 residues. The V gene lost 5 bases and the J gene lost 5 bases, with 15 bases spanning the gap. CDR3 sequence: CASSPAQEWETQYF. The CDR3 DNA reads TGTGCCAGCAGTCCCGCCCAGGAGTGGGAGACCCAGTACTTC.

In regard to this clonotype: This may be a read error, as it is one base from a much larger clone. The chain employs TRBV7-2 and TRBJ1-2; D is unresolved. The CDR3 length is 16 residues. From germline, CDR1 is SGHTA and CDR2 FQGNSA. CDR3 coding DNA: TGTGTCAGCAGCCCAAGACGCTCGGACTTGCCTCGCGGCTACACCTTC. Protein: CVSSPRRSDLPRGYTF.